The 19 T cell receptor beta chains in this list originate from one sample, sequenced in a study of T cells in Graves' hyperthyroidism and ophthalmopathy. Amplified regions were TCR beta CDR3 sequences from RNA transcripts. Initially, a first-round RT-PCR of the TCR CDR3 employed the HTBI primer set. Using its own MiXCR run on the multiplex PCR reads, TCRdb lists one record per CDR3 protein. This sample has hundreds of thousands of distinct CDR3 sequences; 25% occur once, and the top ten carry less than 85%. The sample consisted of blood. The receptors come from a man in his forties or fifties with Graves' hyperthyroidism.

This sequence joins TRBV5-1 and TRBJ2-7; 9 nucleotides agree with TRBD2. Germline lookup yields CDR1 SGHRS and CDR2 YFSETQ. This CDR3 is 15 amino acids long. V gave up 0 bases and J gave up 9 bases; unmatched junction bases: 10. DNA for the CDR3: TGCGCCAGCAGCTTGGTTGTAGCGGGAGACGTAAGGCAGTACTTC. Its protein product is CASSLVVAGDVRQYF.

In this sample, this clonotype turned up a few times. The gene calls are TRBV2 and TRBJ1-2, with 7 bases that match TRBD1. The CDR3 has 14 amino acids. V lost 6 bases to trimming and J lost 5 bases; unmatched junction nucleotides: 9. Germline lookup yields CDR1 SNHLY and CDR2 FYNNEI. The CDR3 spells CASRRDSHIYGYTF. CDR3 bases: TGTGCCAGCAGAAGGGACAGTCATATTTATGGCTACACCTTC.

V is TRBV6-1 and J is TRBJ2-1; 7 nucleotides match TRBD2. The CDR3 has 16 amino acids. The J segment lost 6 bases and the V segment lost 5 bases, leaving 13 bases of the junction unmatched. Germline V gene sequence: CDR1 MNHNS, CDR2 SASEGT. The CDR3 reads CASSPRDYRRVNEQFF. CDR3 DNA: TGTGCCAGCAGTCCCCGGGACTACCGTCGGGTCAATGAGCAGTTCTTC.

With respect to this clonotype: The CDR3 does not close with the conserved phenylalanine or tryptophan, likely indicating a read error. The chain employs TRBV5-1 and TRBJ1-4; D possibly corresponds to TRBD1 (5 bases). Trimming stripped 3 bases from V and 3 bases from J, with 15 bases between. CDR3 size: 16 residues. Germline V gene data show CDR1 as SGHRS and CDR2 as YFSETQ. The CDR3 sequence: CASSYNPQAANEKLFS. The CDR3, as DNA: TGCGCCAGCAGCTACAACCCACAGGCCGCTAATGAAAAACTGTTTTCT.

This clonotype was detected a few times. CDR3 DNA: TGTGCCAGCAGCTGGGGTTCTAGAGGCCCGGAGACCCAGTACTTC. Translated, it gives CASSWGSRGPETQYF. This rearrangement joins TRBV7-9 to TRBJ2-5, with D uncertain. The ends were cut back, 4 bases at V and 5 bases at J, with 17 bases in the middle. This CDR3 has 15 residues. The V gene's germline CDR1 is SEHNR and CDR2 FQNEAQ (reference sequence).

This clonotype has just a few counts. The chain joins TRBV20-1 to TRBJ2-1; TRBD2 matches 10 bases. Trimming cost V 2 bases and J 10 bases; bases outside gene matches: 14. There are 16 residues in the CDR3. Per the germline V gene, CDR1 is DFQATT and CDR2 is SNEGSKA (reference sequence). The CDR3 spells CSARLAGGRGVQEQFF. As DNA, the CDR3 is TGCAGTGCTAGATTAGCGGGAGGTCGGGGTGTTCAGGAGCAGTTCTTC.

The gene calls are TRBV7-3 and TRBJ2-3; 7 bases line up with TRBD2. Trimming removed 2 bases from V and 2 bases from J; junction bases left unmatched: 4. This CDR3 region has 15 residues. Germline CDR1 reads SGHTA; CDR2 reads FQGTGA. DNA for the CDR3: TGTGCCAGCAGCTTATCCAGCGGGGACACAGATACGCAGTATTTT. It encodes CASSLSSGDTDTQYF.

This clonotype was observed a few times. CDR3 region: CASSMLATGELFF. The CDR3 DNA sequence: TGTGCCAGCAGTATGCTAGCAACCGGGGAGCTGTTTTTT. The chain is built from TRBV27 and TRBJ2-2; D might be TRBD2 (5 bases). The V gene lost 5 bases and the J gene lost 5 bases, with 9 bases spanning the gap. There are 13 residues in the CDR3. Germline lookup yields CDR1 MNHEY and CDR2 SMNVEV (reference sequence).

This clonotype showed up just a few times. J is TRBJ2-2 and V is TRBV12-3 or TRBV12-4, with D maybe TRBD2 (6 bases). Trimming shortened V by 3 bases and J by 2 bases, and 10 bases separated the two germline ends. The CDR3 runs 15 residues. The CDR3 DNA follows: TGTGCCAGCAGTTTTAGAACTAGCAACACCGGGGAGCTGTTTTTT. Translated, it gives CASSFRTSNTGELFF.

The chain is built from TRBV11-1 and TRBJ1-1; D call uncertain. V was trimmed by 6 bases and J by 1 base, leaving 12 bases between them. Per the germline V gene, CDR1 is SGHAT and CDR2 is FQDESV (reference sequence). The CDR3 runs 14 residues. The CDR3 bases are TGTGCCAGCAGGCCAACGTGGGGGAACACTGAAGCTTTCTTT. Translated, it gives CASRPTWGNTEAFF.

The chain has TRBV7-9 and TRBJ2-3; D may be TRBD1 or TRBD2 (5 bases each). The germline gives CDR1 SEHNR, CDR2 FQNEAQ (reference sequence). V lost 1 base, J lost 1 base, and 9 bases lay in between. The CDR3 covers 15 residues. The CDR3 loop is CASSLVQGGTDTQYF. The CDR3 bases are TGTGCCAGCAGCTTAGTCCAGGGAGGCACAGATACGCAGTATTTT.

The chain joins TRBV7-2 to TRBJ2-4; D not resolved. This CDR3 comprises 14 residues. V was cut by 1 base and J by 9 bases, with 13 bases left in between. The germline CDR1 and CDR2 sequences are SGHTA and FQGNSA. CDR3 sequence (DNA): TGTGCCAGCAGCTTAGGGTGGTACGGTGGCATTCAGTACTTC. Translation gives CASSLGWYGGIQYF.

This chain uses TRBV30 with TRBJ1-1; D uncertain. CDR3 size: 14 residues. The germline V gene has CDR1 GTSNPN and CDR2 SVGIG (reference sequence). Trimming removed 0 bases from V and 3 bases from J, with 11 bases in between. Here the CDR3 DNA reads TGTGCCTGGAGTGTGGAGGGTGGTGACACTGAAGCTTTCTTT. The encoded protein is CAWSVEGGDTEAFF.

The V call is TRBV6-5, the J call TRBJ1-5; D may be TRBD1 (5 bases). Germline values: CDR1 MNHEY, CDR2 SVGAGI. The V end was cut by 0 bases, the J end by 5 bases, with 14 bases between. The CDR3 is 16 amino acids. CDR3 amino acids: CASSYSRDPRDQPQHF. DNA of the CDR3: TGTGCCAGCAGTTACTCGAGGGACCCCAGGGATCAGCCCCAGCATTTT.

The sample holds one count of this clonotype. V is TRBV9 and J is TRBJ2-3, with TRBD2 matching over 14 bases. Germline lookup yields CDR1 SGDLS and CDR2 YYNGEE. J gave up 3 bases and V 0 bases, and 3 bases lay outside the gene matches. The CDR3 loop spans 17 amino acids. Here the CDR3 DNA reads TGTGCCAGCAGCGTAGGAGGGACTAGCGGGAGAACAGATACGCAGTATTTT. Protein: CASSVGGTSGRTDTQYF.

V is TRBV6-2 or TRBV6-3 and J is TRBJ2-1, with 13 bases matching TRBD2. Germline loops: CDR1 MNHEY, CDR2 SVGEGT. The CDR3 is 17 residues long. V shed 6 bases, J shed 2 bases, and the junction held 7 bases outside the gene matches. The CDR3 region is CASRPLTSGRTYNEQFF. CDR3 DNA sequence: TGTGCCAGCAGGCCCCTGACTAGCGGGAGGACCTACAATGAGCAGTTCTTC.

This chain joins TRBV2 and TRBJ1-2; 12 bases match TRBD1. V lost 6 bases to trimming and J lost 3 bases; unmatched junction nucleotides: 2. Germline-derived CDR1 and CDR2 are SNHLY and FYNNEI. The CDR3 length is 14 residues. The CDR3, as DNA: TGTGCCAGCAGGGGGACAGGGGGCTACTATGGCTACACCTTC. It encodes CASRGTGGYYGYTF. Full variable domain (outside the CDR3, taken from reference TRBV2 and TRBJ1-2): EPEVTQTPSHQVTQMGQEVILRCVPISNHLYFYWYRQILGQKVEFLVSFYNNEISEKSEIFDDQFSVERPDGSNFTLKIRSTKLEDSAMYFCASRGTGGYYGYTFGSGTRLTVV.

The chain recombines TRBV12-3 or TRBV12-4 with TRBJ2-1; 13 nucleotides agree with TRBD2. The CDR3 is made up of 18 amino acids. J gave up 6 bases and V 3 bases, and 11 bases lay outside the gene matches. In DNA form, the CDR3 reads TGTGCCAGCAGTTTCCGGACTAGCGGGAGAATCCCTCTCAATGAGCAGTTCTTC. Translating it yields CASSFRTSGRIPLNEQFF.

As concerns this clonotype: With a much larger clone just one base away, this may be a read error. The gene calls are TRBV5-1 and TRBJ2-7, with D hard to call. CDR1 is SGHRS, CDR2 YFSETQ, per germline. Trimming pared 0 bases from V and 4 bases from J, leaving 8 bases between. This CDR3 region has 13 residues. CDR3 in DNA: TGCGCCAGCAGCTTGGACAGTGATTACGAGCAGTACTTC. This sequence encodes CASSLDSDYEQYF.